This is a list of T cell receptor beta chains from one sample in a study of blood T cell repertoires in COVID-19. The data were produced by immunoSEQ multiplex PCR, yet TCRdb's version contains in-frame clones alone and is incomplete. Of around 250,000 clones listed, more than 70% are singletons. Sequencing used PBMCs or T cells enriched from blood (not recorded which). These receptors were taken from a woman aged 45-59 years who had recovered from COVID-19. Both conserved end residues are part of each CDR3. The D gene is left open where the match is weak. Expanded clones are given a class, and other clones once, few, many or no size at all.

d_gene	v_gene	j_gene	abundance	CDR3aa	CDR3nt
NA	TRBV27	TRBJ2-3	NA	CASSLSADTQYF	TGTGCCAGCAGTTTATCCGCAGATACGCAGTATTTT
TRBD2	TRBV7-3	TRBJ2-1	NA	CASSSGGPEQFF	TGTGCCAGCAGCTCGGGAGGGCCGGAGCAGTTCTTC
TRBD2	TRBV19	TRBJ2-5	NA	CASSIGTSGVVETQYF	TGTGCCAGTAGTATAGGGACTAGCGGGGTGGTAGAGACCCAGTACTTC
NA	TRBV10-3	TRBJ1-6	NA	CAITDRNNSPLHF	TGTGCCATCACAGACAGAAATAATTCACCCCTCCACTTT
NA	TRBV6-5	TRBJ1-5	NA	CASSPGISNQPQHF	TGTGCCAGCAGCCCAGGGATTAGCAATCAGCCCCAGCATTTT
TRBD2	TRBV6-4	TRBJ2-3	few	CASSAGTSGTDTQYF	TGTGCCAGCAGCGCCGGGACTAGCGGCACAGATACGCAGTATTTT
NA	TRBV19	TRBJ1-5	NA	CASRYRGAQPQHF	TGTGCCAGTAGATACCGGGGGGCTCAGCCCCAGCATTTT
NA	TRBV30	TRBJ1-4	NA	CAWSVKATGEKLFF	TGTGCCTGGAGTGTAAAAGCCACGGGGGAAAAACTGTTTTTT
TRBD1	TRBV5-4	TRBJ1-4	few	CASSLEPGQGEEKLFF	TGTGCCAGCAGCTTGGAGCCGGGACAGGGGGAAGAAAAACTGTTTTTT
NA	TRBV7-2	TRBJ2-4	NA	CASSSKNLQTGWRPNIQYF	TGTGCCAGCAGCTCAAAGAACCTCCAGACAGGCTGGAGGCCAAACATTCAGTACTTC
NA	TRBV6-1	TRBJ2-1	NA	CASSDGGGGGEQFF	TGTGCCAGCAGTGATGGCGGAGGGGGGGGTGAGCAGTTCTTC
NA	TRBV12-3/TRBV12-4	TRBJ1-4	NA	CASSLGEEKLFF	TGTGCCAGCAGTCTAGGCGAGGAAAAACTGTTTTTT
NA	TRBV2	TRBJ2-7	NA	CASTRATIPSYEQYF	TGTGCCAGCACCAGAGCGACTATCCCCTCCTACGAGCAGTACTTC
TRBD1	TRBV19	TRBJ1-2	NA	CASRRDSTLLGYTF	TGTGCCTCCCGCCGGGACAGCACCTTATTGGGCTACACCTTC
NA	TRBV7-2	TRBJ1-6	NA	CASSLDRRYNSPLHF	TGTGCCAGCAGCCTTGACAGGCGTTATAATTCACCCCTCCACTTT
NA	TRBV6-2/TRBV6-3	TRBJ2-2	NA	CASSQNTGELFF	TGTGCCAGCAGTCAGAACACCGGGGAGCTGTTTTTT
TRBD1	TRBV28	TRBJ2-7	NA	CASSTRTGWYF	TGTGCCAGCAGTACCAGGACAGGGTGGTACTTC
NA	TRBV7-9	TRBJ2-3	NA	CASSLSYGGGHTDTQYF	TGTGCCAGCAGCTTAAGCTATGGCGGGGGCCACACAGATACGCAGTATTTT
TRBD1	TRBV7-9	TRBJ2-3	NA	CASSLVQGAMGTQYF	TGTGCCAGCAGCTTAGTACAGGGGGCAATGGGTACGCAGTATTTT
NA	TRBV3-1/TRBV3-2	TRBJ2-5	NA	CASSRRGAQETQYF	TGTGCCAGCAGCCGCCGGGGGGCCCAAGAGACCCAGTACTTC
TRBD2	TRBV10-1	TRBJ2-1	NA	CASKGGIGSGGYNEQFF	TGCGCCAGCAAGGGGGGTATTGGTAGCGGGGGATACAATGAGCAGTTCTTC
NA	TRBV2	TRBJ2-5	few	CASSTGNVETQYF	TGTGCCAGCAGTACCGGGAACGTAGAGACCCAGTACTTC
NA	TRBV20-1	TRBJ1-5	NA	CSASSGDQPQHF	TGCAGTGCTAGTTCCGGGGATCAGCCCCAGCATTTT
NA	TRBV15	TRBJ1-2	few	CATSRDFSGSESYTF	TGTGCCACCAGCAGAGATTTCTCGGGGAGTGAGAGCTACACCTTC
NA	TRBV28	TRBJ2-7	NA	CASRSPRGHSYEQYF	TGTGCCAGCAGGTCCCCGCGGGGTCATTCCTACGAGCAGTACTTC